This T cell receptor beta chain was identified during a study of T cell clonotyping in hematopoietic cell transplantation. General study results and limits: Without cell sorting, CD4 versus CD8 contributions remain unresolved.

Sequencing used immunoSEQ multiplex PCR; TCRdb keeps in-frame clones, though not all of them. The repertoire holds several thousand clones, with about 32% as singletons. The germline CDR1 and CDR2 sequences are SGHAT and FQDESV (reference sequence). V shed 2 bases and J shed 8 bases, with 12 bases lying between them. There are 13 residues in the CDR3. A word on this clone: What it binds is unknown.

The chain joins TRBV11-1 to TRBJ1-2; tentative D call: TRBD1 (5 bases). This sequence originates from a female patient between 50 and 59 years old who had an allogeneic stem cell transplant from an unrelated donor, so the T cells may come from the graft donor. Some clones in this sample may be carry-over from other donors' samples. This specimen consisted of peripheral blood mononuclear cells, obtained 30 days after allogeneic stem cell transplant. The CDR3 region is CASSLKGLGGYTF. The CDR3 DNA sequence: TGTGCCAGCAGCTTAAAGGGGCTGGGAGGCTACACCTTC.